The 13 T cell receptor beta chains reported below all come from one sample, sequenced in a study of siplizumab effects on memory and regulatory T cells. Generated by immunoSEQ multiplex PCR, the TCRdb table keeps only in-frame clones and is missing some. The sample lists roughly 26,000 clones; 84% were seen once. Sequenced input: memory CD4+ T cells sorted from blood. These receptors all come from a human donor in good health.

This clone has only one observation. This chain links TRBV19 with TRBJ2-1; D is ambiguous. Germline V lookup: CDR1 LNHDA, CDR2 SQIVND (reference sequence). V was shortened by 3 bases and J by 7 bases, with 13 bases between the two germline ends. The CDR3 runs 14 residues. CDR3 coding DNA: TGTGCCAGTAGTATCAGAAGGGATCGGAATGAGCAGTTCTTC. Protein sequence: CASSIRRDRNEQFF. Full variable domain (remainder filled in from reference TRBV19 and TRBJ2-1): DGGITQSPKYLFRKEGQNVTLSCEQNLNHDAMYWYRQDPGQGLRLIYYSQIVNDFQKGDIAEGYSVSREKKESFPLTVTSAQKNPTAFYLCASSIRRDRNEQFFGPGTRLTVL.

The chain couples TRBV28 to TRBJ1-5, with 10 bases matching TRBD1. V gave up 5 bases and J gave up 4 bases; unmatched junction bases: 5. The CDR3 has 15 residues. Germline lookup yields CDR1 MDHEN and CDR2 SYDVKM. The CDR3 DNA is TGTGCCAGCAGTAGGGACAGGGGAGGGAATCAGCCCCAGCATTTT. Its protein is CASSRDRGGNQPQHF.

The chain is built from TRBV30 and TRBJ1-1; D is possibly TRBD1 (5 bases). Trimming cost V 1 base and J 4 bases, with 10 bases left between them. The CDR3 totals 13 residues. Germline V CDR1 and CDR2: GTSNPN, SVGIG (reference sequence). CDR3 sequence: CAWSAQGGTEAFF. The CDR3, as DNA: TGTGCCTGGAGTGCTCAGGGTGGCACTGAAGCTTTCTTT.

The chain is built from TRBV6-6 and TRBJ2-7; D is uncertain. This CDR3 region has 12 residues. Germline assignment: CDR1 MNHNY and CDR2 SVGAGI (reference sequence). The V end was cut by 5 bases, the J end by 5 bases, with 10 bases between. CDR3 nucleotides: TGTGCCAGCAGTGGAACCTTTAACGAGCAGTACTTC. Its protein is CASSGTFNEQYF.

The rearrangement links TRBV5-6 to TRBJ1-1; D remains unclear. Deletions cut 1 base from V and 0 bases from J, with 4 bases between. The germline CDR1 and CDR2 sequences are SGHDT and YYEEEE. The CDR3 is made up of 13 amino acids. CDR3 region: CASSLYLNTEAFF. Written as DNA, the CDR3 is TGTGCCAGCAGCTTGTACCTGAACACTGAAGCTTTCTTT.

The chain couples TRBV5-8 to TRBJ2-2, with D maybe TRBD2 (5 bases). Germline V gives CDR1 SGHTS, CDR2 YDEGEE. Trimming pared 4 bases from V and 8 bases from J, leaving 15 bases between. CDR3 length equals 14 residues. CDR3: CASSLVGVRGELFF. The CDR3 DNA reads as TGTGCCAGCAGCCTCGTGGGAGTAAGGGGGGAGCTGTTTTTT.

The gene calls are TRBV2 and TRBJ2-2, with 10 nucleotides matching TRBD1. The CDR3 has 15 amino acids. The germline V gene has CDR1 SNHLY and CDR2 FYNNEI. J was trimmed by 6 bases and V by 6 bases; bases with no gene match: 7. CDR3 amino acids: CASSRGQGVAGELFF. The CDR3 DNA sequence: TGTGCCAGCAGCCGAGGACAGGGGGTAGCCGGGGAGCTGTTTTTT. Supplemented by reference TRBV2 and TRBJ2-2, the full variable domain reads EPEVTQTPSHQVTQMGQEVILRCVPISNHLYFYWYRQILGQKVEFLVSFYNNEISEKSEIFDDQFSVERPDGSNFTLKIRSTKLEDSAMYFCASSRGQGVAGELFFGEGSRLTVL.

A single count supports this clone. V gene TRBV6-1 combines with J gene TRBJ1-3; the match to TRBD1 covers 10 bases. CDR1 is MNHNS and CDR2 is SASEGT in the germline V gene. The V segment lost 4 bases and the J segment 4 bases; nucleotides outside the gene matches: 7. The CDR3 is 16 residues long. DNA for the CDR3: TGTGCCAGCAGTGGAGACATGACAGGGGGCGGAAACACCATATATTTT. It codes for CASSGDMTGGGNTIYF.

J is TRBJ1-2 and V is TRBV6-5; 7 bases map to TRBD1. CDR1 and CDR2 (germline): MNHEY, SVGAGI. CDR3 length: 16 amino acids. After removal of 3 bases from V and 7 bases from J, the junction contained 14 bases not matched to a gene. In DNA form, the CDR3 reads TGTGCCAGCAGTTATCTAGGAGGGGGCTCCACAGTTGGCTACACCTTC. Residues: CASSYLGGGSTVGYTF.

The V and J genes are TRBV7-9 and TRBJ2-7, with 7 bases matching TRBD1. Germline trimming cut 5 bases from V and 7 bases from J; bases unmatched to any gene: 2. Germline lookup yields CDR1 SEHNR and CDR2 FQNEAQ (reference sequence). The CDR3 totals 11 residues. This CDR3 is CASSDRVEQYF. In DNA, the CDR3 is TGTGCCAGCAGCGACAGGGTTGAGCAGTACTTC. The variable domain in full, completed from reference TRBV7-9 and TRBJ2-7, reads DTGVSQNPRHKITKRGQNVTFRCDPISEHNRLYWYRQTLGQGPEFLTYFQNEAQLEKSRLLSDRFSAERPKGSFSTLEIQRTEQGDSAMYLCASSDRVEQYFGPGTRLTVT.

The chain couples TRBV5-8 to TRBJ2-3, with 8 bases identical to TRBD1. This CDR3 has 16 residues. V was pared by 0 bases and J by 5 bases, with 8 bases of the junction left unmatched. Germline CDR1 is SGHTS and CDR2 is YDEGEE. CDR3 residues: CASSLAVRGHEDTQYF. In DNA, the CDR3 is TGTGCCAGCAGCTTGGCCGTCAGGGGGCATGAAGATACGCAGTATTTT. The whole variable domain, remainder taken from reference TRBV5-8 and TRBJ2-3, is EAGVTQSPTHLIKTRGQQATLRCSPISGHTSVYWYQQALGLGLQFLLWYDEGEERNRGNFPPRFSGRQFPNYSSELNVNALELEDSALYLCASSLAVRGHEDTQYFGPGTRLTVL.

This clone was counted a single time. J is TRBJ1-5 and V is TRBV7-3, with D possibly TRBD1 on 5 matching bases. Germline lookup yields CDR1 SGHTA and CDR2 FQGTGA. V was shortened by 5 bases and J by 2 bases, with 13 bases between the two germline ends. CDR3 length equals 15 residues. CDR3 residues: CASSPGVGGNQPQHF. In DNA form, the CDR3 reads TGTGCCAGCAGCCCAGGCGTAGGGGGCAATCAGCCCCAGCATTTT.

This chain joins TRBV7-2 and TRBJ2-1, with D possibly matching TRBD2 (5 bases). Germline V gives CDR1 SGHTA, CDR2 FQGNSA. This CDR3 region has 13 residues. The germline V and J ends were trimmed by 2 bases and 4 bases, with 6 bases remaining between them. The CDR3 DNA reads TGTGCCAGCAGCTTACGGGGATACAATGAGCAGTTCTTC. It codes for CASSLRGYNEQFF.